The T cell receptor (beta chain) under discussion was sequenced for a study of T cells in localized non-small cell lung cancer (dated by TCRdb to 2019 to 2021). Concerning the study at large: The study analyzed T cell repertoires of 236 early-stage NSCLC patients, comparing tumors and uninvolved tumor-adjacent lungs. The cohort consisted of approximately 240 treatment-naive NSCLC patients whose localized lung tumors had been resected. NSCLC patients had a mean age of approximately 70 years, and around 140 were male and around 110 female.

Results and caveats for the whole study, not just this receptor: Because the study design was exploratory, TCR variables were selected using unadjusted p-values without false-discovery rate correction. Uninvolved tumor-adjacent lung showed the highest T cell clonality, higher than tumor, which suggests more focused antigenic responses in the uninvolved tumor-adjacent lung. A median of roughly 60 of the top 100 tumor clones turned up in the paired uninvolved adjacent lung, and 25 to 30 of those clones also ranked among the top 100 of that same adjacent lung. Because multi-region tumor sequencing was not done, intratumor heterogeneity could not be ruled out. Higher T cell density in blood was associated with longer overall survival, whereas higher clonality in adjacent lung was associated with shorter survival.

At diagnosis, peripheral blood, uninvolved tumor-adjacent lung and tumor were collected and stored as a combination of fresh-frozen and FFPE material. For TCR repertoire profiling, blood samples were analyzed in the form of peripheral blood mononuclear cells. With respect to this clone: Which antigen it targets is not known. No clone much larger than this one lies a single base away; base qualities are absent.

The immunoSEQ Assay was used to sequence TCR beta CDR3 regions from DNA. Regarding the original processing steps: To compute T cell density, TCR beta template counts were normalized to usable DNA, which was estimated by amplifying housekeeping genes. Richness was estimated with the preseqR package, extrapolating to 400,000 templates for PBMC samples and 120,000 templates for tissue samples. Clonality was taken to be one minus Pielou's evenness. Tissue-enriched TCRs were identified through differential abundance testing performed on productive amino-acid clonotypes, with a minimum total count of 5 and an alpha of 0.1. The Jaccard Index and the Morisita Overlap Index were used to measure repertoire overlap between compartments. TCR beta CDR3s were clustered by GLIPH together with public tetramer-defined viral CDR3s, and at least three viral sequences plus V-gene enrichment were required for viral motifs. In TCRdb, the immuneACCESS table is reduced to in-frame sequences with V and J assigned. These tables do not hold every clone; where another copy was compared, an unresolved V gene accounts for under half, and the others remain unexplained. That table gives V, J and clone size, and the DNA gave D and trimming. The sample table lists approximately 35,000 clones, around 90% of them with a count of one. Approximately 5.2% of the sample is in the top ten clones.

CDR1 and CDR2, per the germline V gene (reference sequence), are SEHNR and FQNEAQ. The CDR3, cysteine through phenylalanine, is 12 amino acids long. Solely the CDR3 DNA is kept, with 36 bases framed from the first base. A distance of 9 bases separates the germline ends of V and J, which lose 6 bases and 7 bases respectively. This receptor was taken from a man between 40 and 75 years old with stage II lung adenocarcinoma. The starting material was PBMCs, obtained before any cancer treatment. The V gene is TRBV7-9 and the J gene is TRBJ2-2; the D gene identity is not certain. The CDR3 reads CASRADGGELFF. In nucleotides, the sequence is TGTGCCAGCAGGGCGGATGGCGGGGAGCTGTTTTTT.